Presented here are 30 T cell receptor beta chains from one specimen sequenced in a study of cytomegalovirus exposure and HLA in healthy donors (dated 2017 in TCRdb). The library was generated by the immunoSEQ multiplex PCR assay. A mixture of 60 forward primers for TCR Vbeta segments and 13 reverse primers for TCR Jbeta segments was used in the multiplex PCR. Drawn from immuneACCESS, this table holds only the in-frame rearrangements with V and J called that TCRdb kept. Clones are partly lost; checked studies trace under half to an unresolved V gene and leave the rest unexplained. In all, the sample holds 150,000 to 200,000 clones, and over 60% of those were seen once. Over 3% of the sample is in the top ten clones. Sequences were obtained from PBMCs. These receptors all come from a male donor in good health and CMV-seronegative.

CDR3 nucleotides: TGTGCCAGCAGCTCTACCGGGAGGTGGTACGAGCAGTACTTC. It specifies CASSSTGRWYEQYF. The rearrangement uses TRBV21-1 and TRBJ2-5; TRBD2, the D gene given by the table, was not confirmed from the DNA. The J call is uncertain, as TRBJ2-7 better fits the DNA end. TRBV21-1 is shown as a pseudogene. CDR3 length: 14 amino acids.

CDR3 in amino acids: CATRNLNEKLFF. The CDR3 DNA reads TGTGCCACCAGAAACTTGAATGAAAAACTGTTTTTT. This chain joins TRBV28 and TRBJ1-4; D gene ambiguous. CDR1 is MDHEN, CDR2 SYDVKM, per germline. Deletions cut 10 bases from V and 5 bases from J, with 11 bases between. The CDR3 runs 12 residues.

The J gene is TRBJ2-7, the V gene TRBV30, with 8 bases matching TRBD1. The CDR3 loop spans 13 amino acids. The germline gives CDR1 GTSNPN, CDR2 SVGIG (reference sequence). After removal of 7 bases from V and 3 bases from J, the junction contained 8 bases not matched to a gene. The CDR3 reads CASRDRTLYEQYF. For the CDR3, the DNA is TGTGCCTCCCGGGACAGGACCCTCTACGAGCAGTACTTC.

The rearrangement links TRBV11-2 to TRBJ2-5; D not resolved. TRBJ2-7 explains the end of the DNA better; the J call may be wrong. Germline assignment: CDR1 SGHAT and CDR2 FQNNGV. The CDR3 length is 15 residues. This CDR3 reads CASSLGTWGSYEQYF. CDR3 DNA: TGTGCCAGCAGCTTAGGGACCTGGGGCTCCTACGAGCAGTACTTC.

This clone was detected only once. The V call is TRBV30, the J call TRBJ2-3; D may be TRBD2 (6 bases). V was trimmed by 2 bases and J by 2 bases, leaving 11 bases between them. The CDR3 has 14 residues. CDR1 and CDR2 from the germline V gene are GTSNPN and SVGIG (reference sequence). The CDR3 here is CAWSRGTYTDTQYF. In DNA form, the CDR3 reads TGTGCCTGGAGTCGCGGGACGTACACAGATACGCAGTATTTT.

The chain uses TRBV30 and TRBJ2-5; a possible D gene is TRBD2 (5 bases). Germline CDR1 is GTSNPN and CDR2 is SVGIG (reference sequence). Trimming left V 2 bases short and J 2 bases short, with 6 bases between. The CDR3 has 12 amino acids. CDR3 loop: CAWSSGQETQYF. In nucleotides, the CDR3 is TGTGCCTGGAGTTCGGGACAAGAGACCCAGTACTTC.

A few counts support this clone. The chain joins TRBV28 to TRBJ2-1; D ambiguous. Germline V gives CDR1 MDHEN, CDR2 SYDVKM. The CDR3 sequence is 12 residues long. V gave up 6 bases and J gave up 4 bases, with 7 bases separating them. CDR3 amino acids: CASRQLYNEQFF. The CDR3 nucleotides are TGTGCCAGCAGACAACTATACAATGAGCAGTTCTTC. Full variable domain (missing parts from reference TRBV28 and TRBJ2-1): DVKVTQSSRYLVKRTGEKVFLECVQDMDHENMFWYRQDPGLGLRLIYFSYDVKMKEKGDIPEGYSVSREKKERFSLILESASTNQTSMYLCASRQLYNEQFFGPGTRLTVL.

This clone was detected only a few times. The V call is TRBV2, the J call TRBJ2-5; D is perhaps TRBD2 (5 bases). Per germline, CDR1 SNHLY and CDR2 FYNNEI. Trimming took off 6 bases at V and 4 bases at J, with 15 bases between the two ends. CDR3 length equals 14 residues. CDR3 protein: CASRTEGIRETQYF. CDR3 sequence (DNA): TGTGCCAGCAGAACAGAGGGAATTCGAGAGACCCAGTACTTC.

The chain uses TRBV30 and TRBJ2-5; TRBD2 matches at 11 bases. Germline-derived CDR1 and CDR2 are GTSNPN and SVGIG (reference sequence). Germline trimming cut 2 bases from V and 11 bases from J; bases unmatched to any gene: 4. The CDR3 runs 12 residues. The CDR3 DNA is TGTGCCTGGAGTATTAGCGGGAGGGAGCAGTACTTC. Translating it yields CAWSISGREQYF.

This clone was found a few times. This chain links TRBV6-5 with TRBJ2-2; 8 nucleotides line up with TRBD1. CDR3 length equals 15 residues. Looked up from germline, CDR1 is MNHEY and CDR2 is SVGAGI. V lost 3 bases to trimming and J lost 6 bases; unmatched junction nucleotides: 6. As DNA, the CDR3 is TGTGCCAGCAGTTATTGGCAGGGGGCGGCCGGGGAGCTGTTTTTT. Protein sequence: CASSYWQGAAGELFF.

The genes are TRBV9 and TRBJ2-7; the D is unclear. Trimming removed 0 bases from V and 0 bases from J, with 7 bases in between. CDR1 is SGDLS and CDR2 is YYNGEE in the germline V gene. The CDR3 extends over 14 amino acids. Here the CDR3 reads CASSVGVSSYEQYF. As DNA, the CDR3 is TGTGCCAGCAGCGTAGGCGTTAGCTCCTACGAGCAGTACTTC.

The chain recombines TRBV25-1 with TRBJ2-5; 7 bases align to TRBD2. Germline CDR1 is MGHDK and CDR2 is SYGVNS. Trimming removed 7 bases from V and 4 bases from J; junction bases left unmatched: 9. This CDR3 is built from 14 residues. Here the CDR3 reads CASTSPGRGETQYF. CDR3 bases: TGTGCCAGCACCTCTCCGGGGAGGGGAGAGACCCAGTACTTC.

This clone was seen a handful of times. The J gene is TRBJ2-1, the V gene TRBV28, with TRBD2 matching 10 bases. J lost 9 bases, V lost 6 bases, and 8 bases had no gene match. The CDR3 extends over 14 amino acids. Germline-derived CDR1 and CDR2 are MDHEN and SYDVKM. The chain's CDR3 is CASSGTSVASEQFF. The CDR3 region has the DNA TGTGCCAGCAGCGGGACTAGCGTTGCGTCTGAGCAGTTCTTC.

This rearrangement joins TRBV14 to TRBJ2-3; possible D gene TRBD1, 6 bases. The germline V gene encodes CDR1 SGHDN and CDR2 FVKESK. The CDR3 contains 14 residues. V was pared by 4 bases and J by 2 bases, with 10 bases between. CDR3 amino acids: CASSPAGVTDTQYF. DNA for the CDR3: TGTGCCAGCAGCCCCGCAGGGGTCACAGATACGCAGTATTTT.

The V call is TRBV28, the J call TRBJ1-2; D is unclear. V was pared by 8 bases and J by 5 bases, with 15 bases between. CDR3 size: 13 residues. Looked up from germline, CDR1 is MDHEN and CDR2 is SYDVKM. CDR3: CASRSRLPYGYTF. CDR3 in DNA: TGTGCCAGCCGTTCGCGACTTCCTTATGGCTACACCTTC.

This sequence joins TRBV30 and TRBJ1-5; D is ambiguous. CDR3 length: 14 amino acids. Germline CDR1 and CDR2: GTSNPN and SVGIG (reference sequence). The ends were cut back, 2 bases at V and 3 bases at J, with 11 bases in the middle. The CDR3 DNA reads TGTGCCTGGAGTTACGGGAACCCCAATCAGCCCCAGCATTTT. It translates to CAWSYGNPNQPQHF. Looking up the rest from reference TRBV30 and TRBJ1-5 gives the full variable domain: SQTIHQWPATLVQPVGSPLSLECTVEGTSNPNLYWYRQAAGRGLQLLFYSVGIGQISSEVPQNLSASRPQDRQFILSSKKLLLSDSGFYLCAWSYGNPNQPQHFGDGTRLSIL.

The V and J genes are TRBV7-6 and TRBJ1-3; D remains unclear. Per germline, CDR1 SGHVS and CDR2 FNYEAQ. This CDR3 region has 14 residues. Trimming left V 6 bases short and J 3 bases short, with 12 bases between. The CDR3 is CASSPEVSGNTIYF. CDR3 in DNA: TGTGCCAGCAGTCCCGAAGTTAGTGGAAACACCATATATTTT.

The chain has TRBV18 and TRBJ2-5; 7 bases align to TRBD1. The J call is in doubt because the DNA end fits TRBJ2-7 better. The CDR3 runs 14 residues. Per the germline V gene, CDR1 is KGHSH and CDR2 is LQKENI. The CDR3 loop is CASSPPTGSGEQYF. DNA of the CDR3: TGTGCCAGCTCACCACCGACAGGGAGCGGCGAGCAGTACTTC.

This clone was recorded a few times. V gene TRBV5-6 combines with J gene TRBJ2-7, with D possibly TRBD2 on 5 matching bases. This CDR3 comprises 13 residues. Germline CDR1 and CDR2: SGHDT and YYEEEE. V was shortened by 4 bases and J by 0 bases, with 8 bases between the two germline ends. The CDR3 loop reads CASSERNSYEQYF. The DNA for the CDR3 is TGTGCCAGCAGCGAGCGGAACTCCTACGAGCAGTACTTC.

The chain has TRBV5-1 and TRBJ1-4, with D possibly being TRBD1 (5 bases). The CDR3 loop spans 14 amino acids. V dropped 4 bases and J dropped 8 bases, with 15 bases sitting between them. Germline lookup yields CDR1 SGHRS and CDR2 YFSETQ. The CDR3 region is CASSLAGENEKLFF. CDR3 DNA sequence: TGCGCCAGCAGCCTCGCGGGGGAAAACGAAAAACTGTTTTTT.

This clone has only a few counts. The chain joins TRBV30 to TRBJ2-2, with D uncertain. This CDR3 contains 14 residues. The V and J ends lost 0 bases and 2 bases respectively, with 7 bases between them. Germline assignment: CDR1 GTSNPN and CDR2 SVGIG (reference sequence). The CDR3 DNA reads as TGTGCCTGGAGTGTACTCGTTAACACCGGGGAGCTGTTTTTT. It codes for CAWSVLVNTGELFF.

V and J are TRBV30 and TRBJ1-1; D gene ambiguous. The CDR3 runs to 12 residues. Germline CDR1 is GTSNPN and CDR2 is SVGIG (reference sequence). Trimming stripped 5 bases from V and 3 bases from J, with 10 bases between. CDR3 region: CAWGGLHTEAFF. The CDR3 DNA is TGTGCCTGGGGTGGGCTTCACACTGAAGCTTTCTTT.

The chain carries TRBV28 and TRBJ2-7; 7 positions agree with TRBD1. CDR1 MDHEN and CDR2 SYDVKM come from the germline V gene. V gave up 10 bases and J gave up 3 bases; unmatched junction bases: 9. This CDR3 is built from 13 residues. The CDR3: CATSTGTYYEQYF. The CDR3 bases are TGTGCCACTTCGACAGGGACCTACTACGAGCAGTACTTC.

The V and J genes are TRBV7-2 and TRBJ1-1; D possibly corresponds to TRBD1 (5 bases). The CDR3 runs 13 residues. V was cut by 2 bases and J by 5 bases, with 9 bases left in between. From germline, CDR1 is SGHTA and CDR2 FQGNSA. DNA of the CDR3: TGTGCCAGCAGCTTAAGCAGGGTAACTGAAGCTTTCTTT. It yields the protein CASSLSRVTEAFF.

This clone has just a few counts. V is TRBV19 and J is TRBJ2-7, with 12 bases lining up with TRBD1. V trimming: 10 bases; J trimming: 9 bases; junction bases outside the gene matches: 10. Germline V CDR1 and CDR2: LNHDA, SQIVND (reference sequence). The CDR3 is made up of 13 amino acids. DNA of the CDR3: TGTGCCACCTCAGGGACAGGGGGCCATTGGCAGTACTTC. Translated, it gives CATSGTGGHWQYF.

This clone was seen a single time. The V gene is TRBV30, the J gene TRBJ2-1; 10 nucleotides match TRBD1. With V trimmed by 8 bases and J by 3 bases, 4 bases remained unmatched. CDR3 length: 13 residues. Germline V gene lookup returns CDR1 GTSNPN and CDR2 SVGIG (reference sequence). The DNA for the CDR3 is TGTGCCGGGTGGGACAGGGGCTACAATGAGCAGTTCTTC. It translates to CAGWDRGYNEQFF. Using reference TRBV30 and TRBJ2-1 for the parts outside the CDR3, the full variable domain is SQTIHQWPATLVQPVGSPLSLECTVEGTSNPNLYWYRQAAGRGLQLLFYSVGIGQISSEVPQNLSASRPQDRQFILSSKKLLLSDSGFYLCAGWDRGYNEQFFGPGTRLTVL.

This clone showed up just a few times. The rearrangement links TRBV7-2 to TRBJ2-1, with 12 bases identical to TRBD2. The ends lost 5 bases at V and 5 bases at J; junction bases unmatched: 1. CDR3 length equals 14 residues. Germline CDR1 is SGHTA and CDR2 is FQGNSA. CDR3 in amino acids: CASSPSGRDNEQFF. CDR3 bases: TGTGCCAGCAGCCCTAGCGGGAGGGACAATGAGCAGTTCTTC.

This clone was detected a few times. The gene calls are TRBV27 and TRBJ2-5; 10 bases are shared with TRBD1. The CDR3 has 15 residues. V gave up 1 base and J gave up 5 bases; unmatched junction bases: 4. The germline gives CDR1 MNHEY, CDR2 SMNVEV (reference sequence). The CDR3 DNA reads as TGTGCCAGCAGTTTATGGGGACAGGGGAGGGAGACCCAGTACTTC. It encodes CASSLWGQGRETQYF.

The chain recombines TRBV29-1 with TRBJ2-5; 7 bases fit TRBD2. Looked up from germline, CDR1 is SQVTM and CDR2 is ANQGSEA. V lost 7 bases, J lost 3 bases, and 11 bases stayed unmatched. This CDR3 spans 14 amino acids. The CDR3 DNA is TGCAGCGGGACCCGGCCTAGCGGAAAAGAGACCCAGTACTTC. Protein product: CSGTRPSGKETQYF.

V is TRBV6-1 and J is TRBJ2-7, with TRBD1 matching over 7 bases. The CDR3 is 15 residues long. Germline CDR1 is MNHNS and CDR2 is SASEGT. V was clipped by 7 bases and J by 6 bases; unmatched bases: 15. In nucleotides, the CDR3 is TGTGCCAGCATTTGGACAGGACCTATACAAATCGAGCAGTACTTC. It specifies CASIWTGPIQIEQYF.